Below, one T cell receptor (beta chain) is given with its context. This sample is drawn from a study of CD8 T cells in Susac syndrome. The wider study: When their blood was taken, patients with Susac syndrome were therapy-naive, taking corticosteroids, or taking intravenous immunoglobulin alone.

RNA, at about 0.5 to 1 ug, was reverse transcribed with random hexamers. In TCRdb, the immunoSEQ multiplex PCR reads were re-called with MiXCR into one record per CDR3 protein. The sample includes around 190,000 distinct CDR3 sequences, around 94% of them seen just once. Trimming removed 2 bases from V and 0 bases from J, with 11 bases in between. Germline CDR1 and CDR2: SGDLS and YYNGEE. The CDR3 is 15 residues long. The TCR sequence derives from a human donor with Susac syndrome. Sequencing was carried out using CD4+ T cells from PBMCs. V and J are TRBV9 and TRBJ1-1, with a weak D call TRBD1 (5 bases). The CDR3 nucleotides read TGTGCCAGCAGCGTCATTGGGGGAGTGAACACTGAAGCTTTCTTT. Protein: CASSVIGGVNTEAFF.